These 29 T cell receptor beta chains originate from one sample sequenced in a study of preoperative IRX-2 immunotherapy in early breast cancer. Clones were read by immunoSEQ multiplex PCR, and TCRdb kept only the in-frame ones, dropping some. In the table there are 2,500 to 4,000 clones, about 83% of which are singletons. The treatment was: preoperative locoregional IRX-2 cytokine immunotherapy. The sequencing here drew on tumor tissue, taken after IRX-2 immunotherapy. Source of these receptors: a human donor with breast cancer.

V gene TRBV6-8 combines with J gene TRBJ1-2; no clear D. This CDR3 contains 14 residues. V dropped 5 bases and J dropped 2 bases, with 12 bases sitting between them. CDR1 is MNHGY and CDR2 is SAAAGT in the germline V gene. The CDR3, as DNA: TGTGCCAGCAGTCCCCTCCGCGCGAACTATGGCTACACCTTC. Encoded protein: CASSPLRANYGYTF.

This clone came up a few times. Written as DNA, the CDR3 is TGTGCCAGCAGCTTGTTAGGGGACACAGATACGCAGTATTTT. This codes for CASSLLGDTDTQYF. V usage is TRBV11-3 and J usage is TRBJ2-3, with TRBD1 as a possible D gene (5 bases). Trimming left V 3 bases short and J 2 bases short, with 9 bases between. The CDR3 runs to 14 residues. Germline lookup yields CDR1 SGHNT and CDR2 YENEEA.

This clone was seen a handful of times. This chain joins TRBV4-1 and TRBJ1-3; D is ambiguous. The germline CDR1 and CDR2 sequences are MGHRA and YSYEKL. CDR3 length: 15 amino acids. V dropped 1 base and J dropped 1 base, with 8 bases sitting between them. The CDR3 DNA is TGCGCCAGCAGCCAAGGAGGGCAGTCTGGAAACACCATATATTTT. The encoded protein is CASSQGGQSGNTIYF.

The rearrangement uses TRBV14 and TRBJ2-1; the D gene is possibly TRBD1 (5 bases). Looked up from germline, CDR1 is SGHDN and CDR2 is FVKESK. The CDR3 loop spans 18 amino acids. Trimming left V 0 bases short and J 1 base short, with 16 bases between. The CDR3 DNA reads as TGTGCCAGCAGCCAAGATAGGTCAGGACCAGGGTCCTACAATGAGCAGTTCTTC. This codes for CASSQDRSGPGSYNEQFF. Combining the CDR3 with reference TRBV14 and TRBJ2-1 gives the whole variable domain EAGVTQFPSHSVIEKGQTVTLRCDPISGHDNLYWYRRVMGKEIKFLLHFVKESKQDESGMPNNRFLAERTGGTYSTLKVQPAELEDSGVYFCASSQDRSGPGSYNEQFFGPGTRLTVL.

With regard to this clone: Sequence at one end of the junction differs from germline and may be a read error. CDR3 nucleotide sequence: TGTGCCATCAGTGTCTTCCGGGACAGGGGGGTCCTGACTTTC. Protein product: CAISVFRDRGVLTF. The chain links TRBV6-8 to TRBJ2-6; 11 bases fit TRBD1. This CDR3 has 14 residues. CDR1 MNHGY and CDR2 SAAAGT come from the germline V gene.

There are a few counts of this clone. The chain employs TRBV6-8 and TRBJ2-7; TRBD2 matches at 9 bases. The CDR3 is 16 residues long. CDR1 MNHGY and CDR2 SAAAGT come from the germline V gene. V gave up 6 bases and J gave up 1 base; unmatched junction bases: 10. CDR3 amino acids: CASSRWGGRVSYEQYF. DNA for the CDR3: TGTGCCAGCAGCCGGTGGGGCGGGAGGGTATCCTACGAGCAGTACTTC.

The chain is built from TRBV29-1 and TRBJ1-4; D not resolved. Germline CDR1 is SQVTM and CDR2 is ANQGSEA. The CDR3 length is 13 residues. V lost 1 base and J lost 7, with 10 bases in between. CDR3 bases: TGCAGCGTTGAAGTAACCTCCAGTGAAAAACTGTTTTTT. Translating it yields CSVEVTSSEKLFF.

The rearrangement joins TRBV11-3 to TRBJ2-3; a possible D gene is TRBD1 (6 bases). Germline V gene data show CDR1 as SGHNT and CDR2 as YENEEA. Trimming cost V 1 base and J 4 bases, with 12 bases left between them. This CDR3 is built from 15 residues. The CDR3 here is CASSLVGPGADTQYF. Written as DNA, the CDR3 is TGTGCCAGCAGCTTAGTCGGTCCAGGGGCAGATACGCAGTATTTT.

The chain couples TRBV15 to TRBJ2-7, with D perhaps TRBD1 (6 bases). Germline values: CDR1 LNHNV, CDR2 YYDKDF (reference sequence). The length of the CDR3 is 14 residues. Trimming stripped 0 bases from V and 7 bases from J, with 13 bases between. CDR3 residues: CATSRDRTAREQYF. DNA for the CDR3: TGTGCCACCAGCAGAGATAGGACAGCGAGGGAGCAGTACTTC.

The CDR3 sequence is CASSDRGPATNEKLFF. For the CDR3, the DNA is TGTGCCAGTAGTGATCGGGGGCCAGCAACTAATGAAAAACTGTTTTTT. This sequence joins TRBV19 and TRBJ1-4; maybe TRBD1 (6 bases). Germline V gene lookup returns CDR1 LNHDA and CDR2 SQIVND (reference sequence). V lost 5 bases to trimming and J lost 0 bases, with 13 bases between them. This CDR3 has 16 amino acids.

The V gene is TRBV23-1, the J gene TRBJ1-5, with D unclear. Being an ORF, TRBV23-1 has a function that is uncertain. The V gene lost 6 bases and the J gene lost 7 bases, with 13 bases spanning the gap. The CDR3 is 13 amino acids. The CDR3 region has the DNA TGCGCCAGCAGCTCAGATATAAGCCAGCCCCAGCATTTT. Its translation: CASSSDISQPQHF.

V is TRBV18 and J is TRBJ2-3; D possibly corresponds to TRBD2 (8 bases). V was shortened by 4 bases and J by 14 bases, with 16 bases between the two germline ends. CDR1 and CDR2 (germline): KGHSH, LQKENI. This CDR3 is built from 12 residues. In DNA form, the CDR3 reads TGTGCCAGCTCACGAAAGCGGGGGACAGTGTATTTT. Translated: CASSRKRGTVYF.

The rearrangement links TRBV6-8 to TRBJ2-1, with D perhaps TRBD2 (6 bases). Germline lookup yields CDR1 MNHGY and CDR2 SAAAGT. This CDR3 region has 14 residues. V dropped 11 bases and J dropped 2 bases, with 16 bases sitting between them. The CDR3 region has the DNA TGTGCCTCGGGCGGGGACTGGGCCTACAATGAGCAGTTCTTC. Residues: CASGGDWAYNEQFF.

This clone appeared a few times. V usage is TRBV18 and J usage is TRBJ1-4, with TRBD1 identical over 9 bases. The CDR3 totals 13 residues. CDR1 and CDR2 from the germline V gene are KGHSH and LQKENI. Trimming at V came to 6 bases and at J to 8 bases, leaving 4 bases not matched to a gene. The CDR3 reads CASSDRGGEKLFF. The DNA for the CDR3 is TGTGCCAGCTCGGACAGGGGAGGCGAAAAACTGTTTTTT.

This chain joins TRBV11-3 and TRBJ2-2, with 8 bases identical to TRBD1. Germline loops: CDR1 SGHNT, CDR2 YENEEA. The CDR3 length is 15 residues. With V trimmed by 5 bases and J by 6 bases, 8 bases remained unmatched. Here the CDR3 DNA reads TGTGCCAGCAGCCCTCCGGACAGGGACTCCGGGGAGCTGTTTTTT. Its protein is CASSPPDRDSGELFF.

This sequence joins TRBV7-6 and TRBJ2-2; 7 bases align to TRBD1. The CDR3 spans 18 residues. CDR1 and CDR2 (germline): SGHVS, FNYEAQ. The trim removed 4 bases at V and 5 bases at J, leaving 16 bases unmatched. In DNA form, the CDR3 reads TGTGCCAGCAGCTACCGAGGCTTGGCAGGGGGTAAAACCGGGGAGCTGTTTTTT. Amino acid sequence: CASSYRGLAGGKTGELFF.

The CDR3 reads CASSQETKIWGLHYGYTF. Written as DNA, the CDR3 is TGTGCCAGCAGCCAAGAGACAAAAATCTGGGGACTTCACTATGGCTACACCTTC. The chain has TRBV14 and TRBJ1-2; possibly TRBD1 for D (5 bases). V lost 0 bases to trimming and J lost 3 bases, with 20 bases between them. The CDR3 has 18 amino acids. Germline V gives CDR1 SGHDN, CDR2 FVKESK.

The chain couples TRBV12-2 to TRBJ1-1; the D call of TRBD1 is as the table states it, not checked on the DNA. TRBV12-2 is a pseudogene segment. This CDR3 is built from 14 residues. The CDR3 loop is CASKKQGSYSEAFF. DNA of the CDR3: TGTGCCAGTAAAAAACAGGGGAGTTATTCTGAAGCTTTCTTT.

The chain joins TRBV6-8 to TRBJ2-3; D ambiguous. The ends were cut back, 2 bases at V and 4 bases at J, with 10 bases in the middle. Germline V gives CDR1 MNHGY, CDR2 SAAAGT. This CDR3 comprises 14 residues. DNA of the CDR3: TGTGCCAGCAGTTACAGGGCCGGCGCAGATACGCAGTATTTT. This gives the protein CASSYRAGADTQYF.

The chain uses TRBV19 and TRBJ1-1, with D perhaps matching TRBD1 (6 bases). The CDR3 covers 17 residues. Germline assignment: CDR1 LNHDA and CDR2 SQIVND (reference sequence). V was cut by 7 bases and J by 0 bases, with 21 bases left in between. CDR3 bases: TGTGCCAGTACCCCGAGTGGGACAAGGGGATTGAACACTGAAGCTTTCTTT. Translated: CASTPSGTRGLNTEAFF.

The rearrangement joins TRBV19 to TRBJ2-7; D unclear. Germline values: CDR1 LNHDA, CDR2 SQIVND (reference sequence). Trimming pared 6 bases from V and 6 bases from J, leaving 18 bases between. This CDR3 comprises 14 residues. The CDR3 loop reads CASSVDRHTGEQYF. The CDR3 bases are TGTGCCAGTAGCGTTGACCGGCACACCGGCGAGCAGTACTTC.

The rearrangement links TRBV7-1 to TRBJ2-7, with 7 nucleotides matching TRBD1. TRBV7-1 is an ORF; its function is uncertain. V shed 8 bases, J shed 6 bases, and the junction held 10 bases outside the gene matches. The CDR3 is 13 residues long. This chain's CDR3 is CASSTGYVSEQYF. CDR3 sequence (DNA): TGTGCCAGCTCGACAGGGTACGTAAGCGAGCAGTACTTC.

This chain joins TRBV11-3 and TRBJ1-2, with a weak D call TRBD1 (5 bases). The CDR3 extends over 14 amino acids. In germline, CDR1 is SGHNT, CDR2 YENEEA. Trimming cost V 4 bases and J 8 bases, with 17 bases left between them. CDR3 in amino acids: CASSSPTDLWGYTF. CDR3 nucleotide sequence: TGTGCCAGCAGCTCGCCGACAGACCTATGGGGCTACACCTTC.

The V call is TRBV18, the J call TRBJ1-2; TRBD1 is a possible D gene (6 bases). CDR1 KGHSH and CDR2 LQKENI come from the germline V gene. The CDR3 sequence is 14 residues long. Trimming removed 2 bases from V and 2 bases from J, with 9 bases in between. CDR3 sequence: CASSPTGLNYGYTF. The CDR3 bases are TGTGCCAGCTCACCAACAGGGTTGAACTATGGCTACACCTTC.

The chain employs TRBV6-8 and TRBJ2-5; 10 nucleotides match TRBD1. Germline assignment: CDR1 MNHGY and CDR2 SAAAGT. The CDR3 is made up of 14 amino acids. Losses at the gene ends were 11 bases for V and 5 bases for J; bases not matched to a gene: 11. CDR3 sequence: CAATGQGSSETQYF. The CDR3, as DNA: TGTGCCGCCACGGGACAGGGGAGCAGTGAGACCCAGTACTTC.

The chain recombines TRBV6-8 with TRBJ2-4; 11 bases line up with TRBD2. The CDR3 spans 16 residues. CDR1 and CDR2 from the germline V gene are MNHGY and SAAAGT. V gave up 4 bases and J gave up 7 bases; unmatched junction bases: 9. CDR3 DNA sequence: TGTGCCAGCAGTTCCCGACTAGCGGGAATAGGGAACATTCAGTACTTC. Amino acids: CASSSRLAGIGNIQYF.

This chain links TRBV19 with TRBJ1-2, with D hard to call. This CDR3 contains 15 residues. Germline CDR1 and CDR2: LNHDA and SQIVND (reference sequence). V lost 6 bases and J lost 0, with 14 bases in between. The DNA of the CDR3 is TGTGCCAGTAGGAAGCGAGGGCTAGCTAACTATGGCTACACCTTC. Amino acids: CASRKRGLANYGYTF.

The V and J genes are TRBV29-1 and TRBJ2-3, with 7 bases lining up with TRBD1. The CDR3 totals 13 residues. Per the germline V gene, CDR1 is SQVTM and CDR2 is ANQGSEA. V shed 7 bases, J shed 1 base, and the junction held 5 bases outside the gene matches. For the CDR3, the DNA is TGCAGCGCCAGACAGGGTGGCACAGATACGCAGTATTTT. Its protein is CSARQGGTDTQYF.

The chain links TRBV11-3 to TRBJ2-7; either TRBD1 or TRBD2 may supply D (5 bases each). Trimming removed 5 bases at V and 2 bases at J, with 16 bases between. CDR3 length: 15 residues. Looked up from germline, CDR1 is SGHNT and CDR2 is YENEEA. The CDR3 region is CASSPDPPGPYEQYF. For the CDR3, the DNA is TGTGCCAGCAGCCCGGACCCACCGGGGCCCTACGAGCAGTACTTC.